Sequencing of this TCR beta chain was carried out in a study of blood T cell repertoires in COVID-19 (dated by TCRdb to the early 2020s). Context from the whole study: Collaborator samples came from the United States, Italy and Spain and covered acute and convalescent phases of COVID-19. The material from the prospective study consisted of cDNA or gDNA derived from T cells, B-cell-depleted T cells, or PBMCs. Deeply sampled blood TCRbeta repertoires from subjects exposed to, actively infected with, or recovered from COVID-19 were included in the dataset. The repertoires were released in a freely available public database meant as a resource for research on the immune response to SARS-CoV-2. The samples were drawn from the first 160 participants of the ongoing ImmuneRACE study and from 1,254 subjects provided by 6 global collaborators. Sample metadata almost always included a de-identified subject ID, COVID-19 status, age in years and sex. HLA class I and class II types, where available, came from metadata supplied by the sample provider rather than from assay-based typing. What the study reported, not specific to this receptor: The amount of clinical and demographic metadata varied by source and participant and was provided uncurated.

The immunoSEQ Assay, a bias-controlled multiplex PCR, was used to amplify TCRbeta CDR3 regions from genomic DNA. For the original study's pipeline: Within the assay, amplification of reference gene primers was used to estimate how many nucleated cells each sample contained. To quantify the absolute abundance of each unique TCRbeta CDR3 rearrangement, sequence reads were collapsed and filtered. For each sample, productive Simpson clonality was calculated as the square root of Simpson's diversity index over productive rearrangements. TCRdb carries this immuneACCESS record with in-frame sequences only. Its versions omit some clonotypes, under half of them owing to an unresolved V gene in the studies checked, with the rest unexplained. The V and J calls and clone size were taken over from that table, and D and trimming were inferred from the DNA. Across this sample there are under 200,000 clones, with over 80% seen only once. Approximately 2.9% of the sample belongs to the ten largest clones.

Each collaborating institution followed its own protocols to collect whole blood in K2EDTA tubes. For TCRbeta analysis, collaborators shipped samples as frozen whole blood, isolated PBMCs, or DNA extracted from either of those sample types. Taken from the germline V gene (reference sequence), the CDR1 and CDR2 loops are LNHNV and YYDKDF. V trim: 3 bases; J trim: 1 base; unmatched bases: 4. There are 17 amino acids in the CDR3, from cysteine to phenylalanine inclusive. The retained sequence is limited to the CDR3, 51 bases, with the frame set at the first base. For this clone: Its antigen has not been determined. Base qualities are not recorded, but no much larger clone differs from it by a single base.

The origin of this receptor is a woman aged 55-69 years with acute or convalescent COVID-19. The sample consisted of peripheral blood. The V gene is TRBV15 and the J gene is TRBJ1-4, and TRBD1 matches 11 of the central bases. The DNA sequence is given as TGTGCCACCAGCAGGGACAGGGGGCTCCGAACTAATGAAAAACTGTTTTTT. It is translated as CATSRDRGLRTNEKLFF.